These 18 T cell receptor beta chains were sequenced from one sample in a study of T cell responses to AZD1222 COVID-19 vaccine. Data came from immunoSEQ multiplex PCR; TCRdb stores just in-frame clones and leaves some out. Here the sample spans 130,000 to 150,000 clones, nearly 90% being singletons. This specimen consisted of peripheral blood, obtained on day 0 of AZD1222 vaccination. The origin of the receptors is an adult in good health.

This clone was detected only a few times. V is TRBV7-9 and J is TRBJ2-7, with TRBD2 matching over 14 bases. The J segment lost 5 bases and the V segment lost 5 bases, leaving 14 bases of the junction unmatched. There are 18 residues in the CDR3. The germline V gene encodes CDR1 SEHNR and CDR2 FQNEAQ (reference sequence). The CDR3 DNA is TGTGCCAGCAGCAAGCCGGGACTAGCGGGAGTTCTATCTGACGAGCAGTACTTC. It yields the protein CASSKPGLAGVLSDEQYF. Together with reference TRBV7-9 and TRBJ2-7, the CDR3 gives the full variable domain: DTGVSQNPRHKITKRGQNVTFRCDPISEHNRLYWYRQTLGQGPEFLTYFQNEAQLEKSRLLSDRFSAERPKGSFSTLEIQRTEQGDSAMYLCASSKPGLAGVLSDEQYFGPGTRLTVT.

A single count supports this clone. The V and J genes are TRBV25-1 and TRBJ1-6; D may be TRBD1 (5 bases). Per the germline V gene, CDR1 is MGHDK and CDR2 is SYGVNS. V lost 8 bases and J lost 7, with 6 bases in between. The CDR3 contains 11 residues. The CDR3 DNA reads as TGTGCCAGCCGGGGGAATTCACCCCTCCACTTT. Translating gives CASRGNSPLHF.

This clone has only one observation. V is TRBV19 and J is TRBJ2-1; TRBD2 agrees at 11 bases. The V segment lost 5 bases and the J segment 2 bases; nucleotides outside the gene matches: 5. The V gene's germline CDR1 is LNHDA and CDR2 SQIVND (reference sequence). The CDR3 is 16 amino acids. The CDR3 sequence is CASSVLAGGPYNEQFF. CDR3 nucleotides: TGTGCCAGTAGTGTTCTAGCGGGAGGCCCCTACAATGAGCAGTTCTTC.

The CDR3 nucleotides read TGTGCCAGCAGCTTACGGGTTTTAGGAACTGAAGCTTTCTTT. Translation gives CASSLRVLGTEAFF. The rearrangement joins TRBV7-8 to TRBJ1-1; unclear D gene. This CDR3 region has 14 residues. V gave up 2 bases and J gave up 5 bases, with 12 bases separating them. Germline CDR1 is SGHVS and CDR2 is FQNEAQ.

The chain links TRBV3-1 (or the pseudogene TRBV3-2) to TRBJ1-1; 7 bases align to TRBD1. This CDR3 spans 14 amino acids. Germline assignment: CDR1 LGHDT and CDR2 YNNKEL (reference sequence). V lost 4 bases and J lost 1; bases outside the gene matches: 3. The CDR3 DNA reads TGTGCCAGCAGCCTCGACAGGGCGAACACTGAAGCTTTCTTT. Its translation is CASSLDRANTEAFF.

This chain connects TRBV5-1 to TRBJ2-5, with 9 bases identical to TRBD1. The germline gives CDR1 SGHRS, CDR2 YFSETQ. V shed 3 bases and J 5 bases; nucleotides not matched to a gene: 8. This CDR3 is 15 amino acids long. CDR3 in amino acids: CASSSFPGQGETQYF. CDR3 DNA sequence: TGCGCCAGCAGCTCATTCCCAGGACAGGGGGAGACCCAGTACTTC.

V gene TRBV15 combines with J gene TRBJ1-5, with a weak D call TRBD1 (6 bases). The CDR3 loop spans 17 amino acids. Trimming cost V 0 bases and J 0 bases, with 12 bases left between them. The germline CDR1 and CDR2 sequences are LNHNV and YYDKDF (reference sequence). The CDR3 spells CATSRDRTANSNQPQHF. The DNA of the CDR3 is TGTGCCACCAGCAGAGATCGGACAGCGAATAGCAATCAGCCCCAGCATTTT.

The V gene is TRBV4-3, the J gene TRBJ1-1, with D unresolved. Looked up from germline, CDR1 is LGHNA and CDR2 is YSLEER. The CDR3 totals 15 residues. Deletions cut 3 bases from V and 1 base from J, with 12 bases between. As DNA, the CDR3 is TGCGCCAGCAGCCAGGCGGGAAGAGGGAACACTGAAGCTTTCTTT. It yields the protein CASSQAGRGNTEAFF.

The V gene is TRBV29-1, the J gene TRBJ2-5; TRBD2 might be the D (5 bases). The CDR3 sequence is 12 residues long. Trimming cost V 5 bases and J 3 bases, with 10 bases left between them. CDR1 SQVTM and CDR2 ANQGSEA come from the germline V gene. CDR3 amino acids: CSVRLGEETQYF. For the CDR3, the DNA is TGCAGCGTTCGACTGGGAGAAGAGACCCAGTACTTC.

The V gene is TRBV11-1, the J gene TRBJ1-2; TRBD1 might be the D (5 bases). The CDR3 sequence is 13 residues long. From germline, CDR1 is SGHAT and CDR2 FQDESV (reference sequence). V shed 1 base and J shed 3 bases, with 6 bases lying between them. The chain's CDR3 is CASSLVRDYGYTF. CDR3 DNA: TGTGCCAGCAGCTTAGTCAGGGACTATGGCTACACCTTC.

In DNA, the CDR3 is TGCGCCAGCAGCTTGGCCGTCGGGGCTGGGGCCAACGTCCTGACTTTC. Amino acid sequence: CASSLAVGAGANVLTF. The chain combines TRBV5-1 with TRBJ2-6, with D possibly TRBD2 on 5 matching bases. Looked up from germline, CDR1 is SGHRS and CDR2 is YFSETQ. This CDR3 comprises 16 residues. V was trimmed by 0 bases and J by 2 bases, leaving 9 bases between them.

The CDR3 protein is CASSFNTVGNGEQFF. The CDR3 DNA reads TGTGCCAGCAGCTTTAACACAGTGGGTAACGGTGAGCAGTTCTTC. This sequence joins TRBV7-9 and TRBJ2-1; D gene ambiguous. This CDR3 spans 15 amino acids. Trimming took 3 bases from V and 9 from J, leaving 18 bases between them. Germline-derived CDR1 and CDR2 are SEHNR and FQNEAQ (reference sequence). Full variable domain (missing parts from reference TRBV7-9 and TRBJ2-1): DTGVSQNPRHKITKRGQNVTFRCDPISEHNRLYWYRQTLGQGPEFLTYFQNEAQLEKSRLLSDRFSAERPKGSFSTLEIQRTEQGDSAMYLCASSFNTVGNGEQFFGPGTRLTVL.

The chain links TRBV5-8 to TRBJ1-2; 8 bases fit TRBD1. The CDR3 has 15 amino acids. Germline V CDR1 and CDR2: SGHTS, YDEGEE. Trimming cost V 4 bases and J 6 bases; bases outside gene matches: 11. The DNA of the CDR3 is TGTGCCAGCAGCGCCAGGACAGGGCTCTTTCATGGCTACACCTTC. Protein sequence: CASSARTGLFHGYTF.

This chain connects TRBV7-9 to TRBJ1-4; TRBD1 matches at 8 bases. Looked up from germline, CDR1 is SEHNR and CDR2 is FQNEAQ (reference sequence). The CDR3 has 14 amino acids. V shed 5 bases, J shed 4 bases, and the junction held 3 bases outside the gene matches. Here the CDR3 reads CASSQDRDNEKLFF. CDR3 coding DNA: TGTGCCAGCAGCCAGGACAGGGATAATGAAAAACTGTTTTTT.

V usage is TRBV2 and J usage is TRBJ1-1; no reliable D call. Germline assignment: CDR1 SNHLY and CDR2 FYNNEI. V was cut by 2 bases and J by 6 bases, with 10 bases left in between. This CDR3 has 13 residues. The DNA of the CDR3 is TGTGCCAGCAGTGAATTACCCGCCCCTGAAGCTTTCTTT. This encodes CASSELPAPEAFF. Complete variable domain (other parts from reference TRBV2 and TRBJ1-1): EPEVTQTPSHQVTQMGQEVILRCVPISNHLYFYWYRQILGQKVEFLVSFYNNEISEKSEIFDDQFSVERPDGSNFTLKIRSTKLEDSAMYFCASSELPAPEAFFGQGTRLTVV.

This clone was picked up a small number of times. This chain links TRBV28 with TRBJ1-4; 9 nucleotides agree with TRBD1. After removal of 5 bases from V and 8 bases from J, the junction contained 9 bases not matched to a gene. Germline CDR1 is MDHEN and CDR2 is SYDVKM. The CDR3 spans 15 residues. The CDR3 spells CASSINRGRWEKLFF. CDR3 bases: TGTGCCAGCAGTATCAACAGGGGGCGTTGGGAAAAACTGTTTTTT.

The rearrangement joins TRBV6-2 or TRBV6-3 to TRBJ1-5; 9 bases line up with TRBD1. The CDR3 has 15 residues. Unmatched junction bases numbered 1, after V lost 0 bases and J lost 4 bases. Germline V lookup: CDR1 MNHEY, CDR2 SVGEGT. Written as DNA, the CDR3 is TGTGCCAGCAGTTACTCGGGGACAGGGAATCAGCCCCAGCATTTT. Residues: CASSYSGTGNQPQHF.

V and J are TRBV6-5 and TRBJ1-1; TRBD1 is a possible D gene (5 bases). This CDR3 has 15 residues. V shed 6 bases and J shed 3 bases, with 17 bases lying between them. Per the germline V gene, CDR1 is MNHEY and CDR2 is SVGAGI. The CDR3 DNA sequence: TGTGCCAGCAGGTCCCTGCACCTAGGGGACACTGAAGCTTTCTTT. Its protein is CASRSLHLGDTEAFF.